This T cell receptor beta chain was recovered during a study of blood T cell repertoires in COVID-19. Authors' processing steps: Amplification of reference gene primers was used by the study to estimate nucleated cell counts. TCRdb's copy holds only in-frame clones and misses some; the assay was immunoSEQ multiplex PCR. For V, J and clone size, that table is used; D and trimming come from the DNA. The sample lists tens of thousands of clones; over 70% were seen once. The length of the CDR3 is 18 residues. CDR1 and CDR2 from the germline V gene are LGHNT and FRNRAP. V was clipped by 0 bases and J by 4 bases; unmatched bases: 13.

The sequenced material came from peripheral blood. This clonotype was obtained from a man between 60 and 70 years old with acute or convalescent COVID-19. The chain links TRBV12-5 to TRBJ2-3; 7 positions match TRBD2. The DNA for the CDR3 is TGTGCTAGTGGTTTGGTACAAGACGGGAGGACCAGCTCAGATACGCAGTATTTT. This sequence encodes CASGLVQDGRTSSDTQYF.